This record covers a single T cell receptor (beta chain). This receptor's antigen is unknown. No qualities accompany the bases; no much larger clone lies one base away. These data come from a study of T cell responses to AZD1222 COVID-19 vaccine (dated by TCRdb to the early 2020s). Some background on the complete study: TCR sequencing covered 230 or so trial participants: about 210 given two doses of AZD1222 and around 25 given two doses of MenACWY control vaccine. Enrollment into the trials was organized by age into subgroups of 18-55, 56-69 and 70-plus years, and those subgroups contained about 160, 30 and 59 TCR-sequenced participants, respectively.

From its cysteine to its phenylalanine, the CDR3 spans 16 amino acids. The retained sequence is limited to the CDR3, 48 bases, with the frame set at the first base. The full study reports these points: Conclusions about previously exposed vaccinees are limited because only a handful of AZD1222 recipients were SARS-CoV-2 seropositive at baseline. In the small 56-69-year group, the increase in depth fell short of significance, most likely because of low power. After two AZD1222 doses, both the breadth and the depth of spike-specific TCRs were significantly higher than at day 0 and than in MenACWY recipients. Epitopes outside the regions mutated in the B.1.351 and B.1.1.7 variants were reportedly recognized by nearly half of the unique spike-specific TCRs. Most participants were white British and females outnumbered males, and the authors suggested that clonal diversity may have been underestimated. No day 14 peak-response samples were available, so repertoires were characterized only after the peak T cell response. Vaccine-associated CD4 TCRs spanned the whole spike protein, with dominant responses in regions 160-218 and 743-854.

Taken with the paper, the label for time point translates to: baseline before first vaccination. The label giving this sample's treatment or condition can be read as: meningococcal conjugate vaccine given as trial control. The vaccinee samples were drawn from two UK trials, COV001 and COV002, one of which was a single-blind randomized controlled phase 2/3 trial testing AZD1222 (ChAdOx1 nCoV-19) in healthy adults. For TCRbeta chain sequencing, PBMC samples were collected from trial participants at day 0 and at day 28 after the second dose. The CDR3 regions of human TCRbeta chains were analyzed by immunosequencing. Per the authors' processing: TCRs in the repertoires were compared against a reference library of SARS-CoV-2-specific TCRs that had been generated with the MIRA antigen-specificity platform. Breadth meant the fraction of unique TCRs that were SARS-CoV-2-associated, whereas depth meant the fraction of total T cells that were SARS-CoV-2-associated. Using the MIRA data, each spike-specific TCR was mapped to the spike region that the TCR reacts to and placed in a CD4 or CD8 class. Log10-transformed breadth and depth values were compared by one-way ANOVA with Sidak's multiple comparisons tests. This is the immuneACCESS table as TCRdb keeps it, with only in-frame sequences that have V and J called. A part of the clones is gone; compared with another copy, unresolved V genes explain less than half, and the rest is unexplained. V and J calls plus clone size are reproduced from that table; the DNA served to infer D and trimming. The sample table records around 110,000 clones; 75% to 90% of these occur just once. The ten largest clonotypes hold 3.9% of the sample.

The sequence was collected from an adult in good health. This specimen was peripheral blood, taken on day 0 of MenACWY control vaccination. The receptor chain draws on TRBV21-1 and TRBJ1-2; TRBD1 was called by the table and not checked on the DNA. TRBV21-1 is a pseudogene. The DNA sequence follows: TGTGCCAGCAGCAAAGGCGATTGTGACAGGACAAATGGCTACACCTTC. Protein translation: CASSKGDCDRTNGYTF.